This T cell receptor beta chain appears in the sequencing data of a study of blood T cell repertoires in COVID-19. The wider study: The samples span acute and convalescent COVID-19 from the United States, Italy and Spain. T cells, B-cell-depleted T cells, or PBMCs supplied cDNA or gDNA.

Authors' analysis steps: Estimates of nucleated cell counts were drawn from the amplification of reference gene primers. Clones were sequenced by immunoSEQ multiplex PCR, and TCRdb holds only the in-frame ones, with some missing. That table is the source of V, J and clone size, and D and trimming were worked out from the DNA. Here the sample spans around 160,000 clones, 80% being singletons. Deletions cut 6 bases from V and 7 bases from J, with 15 bases between. The CDR3 runs to 14 residues. Germline CDR1 SGHVS, CDR2 FQNEAQ. Sample: peripheral blood. The sequence derives from a man in his fifties or sixties with active or convalescent COVID-19. The chain uses TRBV7-8 and TRBJ2-2; no firm D call. The chain's CDR3 is CASSLLQSGGELFF. The CDR3 region has the DNA TGTGCCAGCAGTCTCCTTCAGTCAGGCGGGGAGCTGTTTTTT.